The clone carrying this T cell receptor (beta chain) was found once. Its antigen remains unknown. The sample belongs to a study of cytomegalovirus exposure and HLA in healthy donors. Whole-study results and caveats: Associated with cytomegalovirus, according to the listing, were 150 to 200 TCR beta chains.

Repertoires were generated with immunoSEQ multiplex PCR, while TCRdb's copy carries only in-frame clones and drops some. The sample lists 120,000 or so clones; approximately 89% were seen once. Germline assignment: CDR1 SGHAT and CDR2 FQNNGV. CDR3 length: 15 residues. Trimming removed 6 bases from V and 7 bases from J, with 18 bases in between. V is TRBV11-2 and J is TRBJ1-4, with D possibly being TRBD1 (6 bases). The TCR sequence derives from a woman younger than 30 in good health and CMV-seronegative. Sequenced input: PBMCs. The CDR3, as DNA: TGTGCCAGCAGGAAGGGGGGGATAGACGTTGAAAAACTGTTTTTT. Amino acid sequence: CASRKGGIDVEKLFF.